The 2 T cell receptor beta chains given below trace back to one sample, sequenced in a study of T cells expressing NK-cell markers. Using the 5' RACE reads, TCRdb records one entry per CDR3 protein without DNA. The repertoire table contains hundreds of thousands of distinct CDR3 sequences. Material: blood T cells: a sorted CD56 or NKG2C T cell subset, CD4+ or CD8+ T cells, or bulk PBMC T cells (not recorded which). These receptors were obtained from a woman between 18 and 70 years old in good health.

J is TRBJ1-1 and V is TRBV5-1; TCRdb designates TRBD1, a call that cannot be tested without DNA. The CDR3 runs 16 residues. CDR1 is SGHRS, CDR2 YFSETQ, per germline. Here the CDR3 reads CASSLGLGAMNTEAFF. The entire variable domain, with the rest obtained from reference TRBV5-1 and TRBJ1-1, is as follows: KAGVTQTPRYLIKTRGQQVTLSCSPISGHRSVSWYQQTPGQGLQFLFEYFSETQRNKGNFPGRFSGRQFSNSRSEMNVSTLELGDSALYLCASSLGLGAMNTEAFFGQGTRLTVV.

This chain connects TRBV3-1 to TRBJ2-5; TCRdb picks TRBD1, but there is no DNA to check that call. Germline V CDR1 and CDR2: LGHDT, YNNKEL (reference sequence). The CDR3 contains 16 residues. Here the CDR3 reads CASSQRAEWSRGAQYF.